This TCR beta chain was sequenced during a study of blood T cell repertoires in COVID-19 (dated by TCRdb to the early 2020s). Notes on the research overall: Collaborator samples came from the United States, Italy and Spain and covered acute and convalescent phases of COVID-19. A de-identified subject ID, COVID-19 status, age in years and sex were almost always included in the sample metadata. The dataset comprised deeply sampled blood TCRbeta repertoires from subjects exposed to, actively infected with, or recovered from COVID-19. Samples were obtained from the ongoing ImmuneRACE study (first 160 participants) and from some 1,200 subjects provided by 6 global collaborators. The prospective study material was composed of cDNA or gDNA derived from T cells, B-cell-depleted T cells, or PBMCs. Where HLA class I and class II types were available, the types were taken from metadata supplied by the sample provider, not from assay-based typing. The repertoires were made available in a free public database intended to serve as a resource for research on the immune response to SARS-CoV-2. Findings and caveats that apply to the study as a whole: The quantity of clinical and demographic metadata differed by source and by participant and was supplied without curation.

Each collaborating institution followed its own protocols to collect whole blood in K2EDTA tubes. Collaborator samples were shipped for TCRbeta analysis as frozen whole blood, isolated PBMCs, or DNA extracted from either sample type. Notes on this clone: Its target antigen remains unknown. No much larger clone exists at a distance of one base, and base qualities are not known.

TCRbeta CDR3 regions were amplified from genomic DNA by means of the immunoSEQ Assay, a bias-controlled multiplex PCR. In the paper's pipeline: Within the assay, amplification of reference gene primers was used to estimate how many nucleated cells each sample contained. To quantify the absolute abundance of each unique TCRbeta CDR3 rearrangement, sequence reads were collapsed and filtered. Productive Simpson clonality was computed per sample as the square root of Simpson's diversity index over productive rearrangements. In its TCRdb copy, this immuneACCESS table keeps in-frame sequences only and misses some clones. Where compared with another copy, unresolved V genes explain less than half of these, and the others have no known cause. D and trimming come from the DNA, and the V and J calls and clone size come from that table. For this sample the table gives tens of thousands of clones, of which 75% to 90% were detected only once. 16% of the sample is held by the ten biggest clonotypes.

Inclusive of the bounding cysteine and phenylalanine, the CDR3 is 16 residues long. Left in the record is the CDR3 DNA by itself, 48 bases read in frame from the first base. The germline V gene supplies CDR1 SGDLS and CDR2 YYNGEE. V ends up 2 bases short and J 2 bases short, with an unmatched junction base count of 4. Rearrangement joined TRBV9 to TRBJ1-4, and 9 junction bases match TRBD1. This clonotype was obtained from an elderly woman with active or convalescent COVID-19. The sequenced sample was peripheral blood. The CDR3 protein is CASSVGTGRTNEKLFF. The nucleotides are TGTGCCAGCAGCGTGGGGACAGGGAGGACTAATGAAAAACTGTTTTTT.